The 13 T cell receptor beta chains below all came from one sample that was sequenced in a study of CD8 T cells in ankylosing spondylitis. TCRdb reanalysed the 5' RACE reads using MiXCR and keeps one entry per CDR3 protein. The sample carries approximately 240,000 distinct CDR3 sequences, about 24% recorded once. Sample: blood, either unsorted or a sorted T cell fraction (not recorded which). Receptors were obtained from a male donor with ankylosing spondylitis or in good health (not recorded which).

This clonotype has ten or more counts. This chain connects TRBV10-3 to TRBJ1-6, with 8 bases lining up with TRBD1. With 6 bases clipped from V and 7 bases from J, the junction kept 8 bases outside the gene matches. Germline assignment: CDR1 ENHRY and CDR2 SYGVKD. CDR3 length equals 15 residues. CDR3 region: CAISVDRGQNSPLHF. The CDR3 nucleotides are TGTGCCATCAGCGTCGACAGGGGCCAAAATTCACCCCTCCACTTT.

The J gene is TRBJ2-3, the V gene TRBV12-3 or TRBV12-4, with 9 bases aligning to TRBD1. The CDR3 runs 15 residues. After removal of 5 bases from V and 3 bases from J, the junction contained 6 bases not matched to a gene. CDR3 coding DNA: TGTGCCAGCAGTACACGACAGGGGGTGACAGATACGCAGTATTTT. Residues: CASSTRQGVTDTQYF.

This chain connects TRBV25-1 to TRBJ2-1; 7 bases align to TRBD2. CDR1 MGHDK and CDR2 SYGVNS come from the germline V gene. V shed 6 bases and J 3 bases; nucleotides not matched to a gene: 5. CDR3 length equals 14 residues. The CDR3 DNA reads TGTGCCAGCAGCCCTAGCGGCTTCTACAATGAGCAGTTCTTC. Protein: CASSPSGFYNEQFF.

This clonotype occurred a few times. The J gene is TRBJ2-5, the V gene TRBV7-2, with a tentative D call TRBD2 (5 bases). The length of the CDR3 is 15 residues. V lost 5 bases to trimming and J lost 5 bases, with 18 bases between them. In germline, CDR1 is SGHTA, CDR2 FQGNSA. Here the CDR3 DNA reads TGTGCCAGCAGCCGCGGGTCCCGCGGTGGGGAGACCCAGTACTTC. As protein: CASSRGSRGGETQYF.

This clonotype appeared many times. The chain carries TRBV29-1 and TRBJ2-7; no clear D gene. With 6 bases removed from V and 1 base from J, the gap between germline ends came to 10 bases. The CDR3 runs 12 residues. Germline CDR1 and CDR2: SQVTM and ANQGSEA. This CDR3 reads CSVRTSSYEQYF. The CDR3 DNA sequence: TGCAGCGTCAGGACCTCTTCCTACGAGCAGTACTTC.

The V gene is TRBV9, the J gene TRBJ1-3; D remains ambiguous. Germline V gene sequence: CDR1 SGDLS, CDR2 YYNGEE. The CDR3 is 14 residues long. Trimming removed 4 bases at V and 2 bases at J, with 10 bases between. The CDR3 DNA reads TGTGCCAGCAGCCCTCAGCAGACTGGAAACACCATATATTTT. It yields the protein CASSPQQTGNTIYF. The variable domain in full, completed from reference TRBV9 and TRBJ1-3, reads DSGVTQTPKHLITATGQRVTLRCSPRSGDLSVYWYQQSLDQGLQFLIQYYNGEERAKGNILERFSAQQFPDLHSELNLSSLELGDSALYFCASSPQQTGNTIYFGEGSWLTVV.

This clonotype was observed a few times. V gene TRBV20-1 combines with J gene TRBJ2-5, with a possible D match to TRBD2 (6 bases). V lost 5 bases, J lost 5 bases, and 12 bases lay in between. The CDR3 has 12 residues. Germline-derived CDR1 and CDR2 are DFQATT and SNEGSKA (reference sequence). CDR3 sequence (DNA): TGCAGTGCTTCAGACAGCGGGGAGACCCAGTACTTC. As protein: CSASDSGETQYF.

This clonotype was found a few times. The chain's CDR3 is CASSLRTGASYNSPLHF. In DNA form, the CDR3 reads TGTGCCAGCAGCCTACGGACAGGAGCTTCCTATAATTCACCCCTCCACTTT. The chain links TRBV7-6 to TRBJ1-6; TRBD1 aligns across 7 bases. V lost 5 bases and J lost 1; bases outside the gene matches: 8. Per the germline V gene, CDR1 is SGHVS and CDR2 is FNYEAQ. CDR3 length: 17 residues.

This rearrangement joins TRBV29-1 to TRBJ1-5; unclear D gene. The CDR3 is made up of 13 amino acids. Trimming took off 4 bases at V and 6 bases at J, with 13 bases between the two ends. Germline CDR1 SQVTM, CDR2 ANQGSEA. CDR3: CSVGESPGQPQHF. CDR3 DNA: TGCAGCGTTGGGGAGAGTCCAGGTCAGCCCCAGCATTTT.

This chain links TRBV19 with TRBJ1-1, with D uncertain. Trimming removed 7 bases from V and 0 bases from J, with 6 bases in between. The germline gives CDR1 LNHDA, CDR2 SQIVND (reference sequence). This CDR3 comprises 12 residues. The CDR3 DNA reads as TGTGCCAGTAACGACTTGAACACTGAAGCTTTCTTT. Protein product: CASNDLNTEAFF. Complete variable domain (other parts from reference TRBV19 and TRBJ1-1): DGGITQSPKYLFRKEGQNVTLSCEQNLNHDAMYWYRQDPGQGLRLIYYSQIVNDFQKGDIAEGYSVSREKKESFPLTVTSAQKNPTAFYLCASNDLNTEAFFGQGTRLTVV.

This clonotype appeared many times. The chain has TRBV12-3 or TRBV12-4 and TRBJ1-5; D is perhaps TRBD1 (5 bases). With 5 bases removed from V and 5 bases from J, the gap between germline ends came to 13 bases. The CDR3 is 14 amino acids. CDR3 nucleotides: TGTGCCAGCAGTGCAGACAGTCCGCATCAGCCCCAGCATTTT. It is translated as CASSADSPHQPQHF.

The chain recombines TRBV12-3 or TRBV12-4 with TRBJ2-5, with D perhaps matching TRBD1 or TRBD2 (6 bases each). V lost 6 bases and J 4 bases, leaving 18 bases between the germline ends. This CDR3 is built from 15 residues. Written as DNA, the CDR3 is TGTGCCAGCAGCCTGAGGGGGGTGCGTTCAGAGACCCAGTACTTC. This translates into CASSLRGVRSETQYF.

V usage is TRBV7-2 and J usage is TRBJ2-2, with D hard to call. This CDR3 comprises 13 residues. The germline V and J ends were trimmed by 5 bases and 2 bases, with 6 bases remaining between them. Germline assignment: CDR1 SGHTA and CDR2 FQGNSA. The CDR3 is CASSTHNTGELFF. The CDR3 DNA reads as TGTGCCAGCAGCACACATAACACCGGGGAGCTGTTTTTT.